This record concerns one T cell receptor (beta chain) sequence. Antigen: not known. The entry originates in a study of OX40 agonist ivuxolimab in advanced cancers. Notes on the study in general: Among the lowest levels of clonal expansion were found in partial responders at 0.1-3.0 mg/kg.

The data were produced by immunoSEQ multiplex PCR, yet TCRdb's version contains in-frame clones alone and is incomplete. The sample shows some 80,000 clones, around nine tenths of them seen only once. The CDR3 has 15 amino acids. Germline V gives CDR1 SGHDN, CDR2 FVKESK. Between the trimmed V and J ends, which lost 0 bases and 4 bases, there was a span of 12 bases. The chain couples TRBV14 to TRBJ1-2; D is uncertain. The specimen was CD4+ or CD8+ T cells sorted from blood, collected in a trial of the OX40 agonist ivuxolimab. The clonotype originates from an adult with an advanced solid tumor such as melanoma, head and neck, liver or kidney cancer. CDR3 in amino acids: CASSQESQVPYGYTF. In nucleotides, the CDR3 is TGTGCCAGCAGCCAAGAGTCGCAGGTACCCTATGGCTACACCTTC.